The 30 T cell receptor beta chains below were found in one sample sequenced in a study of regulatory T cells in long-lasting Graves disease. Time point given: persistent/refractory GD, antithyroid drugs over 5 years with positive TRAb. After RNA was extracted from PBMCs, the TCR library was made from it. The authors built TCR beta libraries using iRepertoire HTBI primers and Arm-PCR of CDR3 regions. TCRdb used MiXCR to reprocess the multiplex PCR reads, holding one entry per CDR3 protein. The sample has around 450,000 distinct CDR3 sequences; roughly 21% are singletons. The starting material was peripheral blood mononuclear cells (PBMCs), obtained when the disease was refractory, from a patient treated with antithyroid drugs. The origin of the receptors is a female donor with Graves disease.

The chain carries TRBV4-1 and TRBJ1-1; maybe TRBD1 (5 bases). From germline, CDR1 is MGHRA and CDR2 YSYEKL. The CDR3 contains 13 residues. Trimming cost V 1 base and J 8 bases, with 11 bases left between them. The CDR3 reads CASSQVLYREAFF. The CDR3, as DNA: TGCGCCAGCAGCCAAGTTCTCTACAGGGAAGCTTTCTTT.

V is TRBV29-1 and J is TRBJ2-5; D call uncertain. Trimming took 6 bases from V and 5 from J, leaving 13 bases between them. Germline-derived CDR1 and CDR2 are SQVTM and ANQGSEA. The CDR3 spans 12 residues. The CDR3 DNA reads TGCAGCGTCTGGGTTGGGATGGAGACCCAGTACTTC. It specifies CSVWVGMETQYF.

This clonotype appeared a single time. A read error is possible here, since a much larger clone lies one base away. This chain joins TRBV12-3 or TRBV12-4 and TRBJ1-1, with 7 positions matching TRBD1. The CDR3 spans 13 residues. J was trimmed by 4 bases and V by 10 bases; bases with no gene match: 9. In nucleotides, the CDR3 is TGTGCCACCCAGACAGGGAGGAGCACTGAAGCTTTCTTT. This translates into CATQTGRSTEAFF.

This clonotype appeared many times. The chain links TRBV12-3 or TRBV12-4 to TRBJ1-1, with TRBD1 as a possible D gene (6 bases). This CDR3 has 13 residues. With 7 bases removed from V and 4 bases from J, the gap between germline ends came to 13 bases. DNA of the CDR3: TGTGCCAGCACCCGCCAGGGGAGCACTGAAGCTTTCTTT. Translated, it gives CASTRQGSTEAFF.

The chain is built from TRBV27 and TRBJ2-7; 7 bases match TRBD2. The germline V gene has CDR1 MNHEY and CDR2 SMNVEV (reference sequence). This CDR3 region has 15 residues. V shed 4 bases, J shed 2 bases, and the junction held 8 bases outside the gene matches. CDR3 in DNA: TGTGCCAGCAGTTATAAGTGGGGGGGTACCTACGAGCAGTACTTC. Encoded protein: CASSYKWGGTYEQYF.

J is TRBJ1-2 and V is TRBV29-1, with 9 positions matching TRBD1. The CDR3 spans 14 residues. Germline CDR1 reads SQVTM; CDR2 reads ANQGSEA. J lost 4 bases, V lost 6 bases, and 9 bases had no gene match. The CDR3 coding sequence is TGCAGCGTGACAGGGGGGGACCTGGGCTATGGCTACACCTTC. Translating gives CSVTGGDLGYGYTF.

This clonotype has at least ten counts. The CDR3 spells CATSREKLNQPQHF. The DNA for the CDR3 is TGTGCCACCAGCAGGGAGAAGTTGAATCAGCCCCAGCATTTT. This chain joins TRBV15 and TRBJ1-5; D is ambiguous. This CDR3 is 14 amino acids long. Deletions cut 3 bases from V and 4 bases from J, with 10 bases between. Germline CDR1 reads LNHNV; CDR2 reads YYDKDF (reference sequence).

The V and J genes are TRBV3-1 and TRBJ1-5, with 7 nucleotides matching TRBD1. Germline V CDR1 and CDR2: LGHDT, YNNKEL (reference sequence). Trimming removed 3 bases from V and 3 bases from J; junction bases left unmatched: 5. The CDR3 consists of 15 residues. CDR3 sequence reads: CASSQKTGYNQPQHF. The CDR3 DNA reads TGTGCCAGCAGCCAGAAGACAGGGTACAATCAGCCCCAGCATTTT. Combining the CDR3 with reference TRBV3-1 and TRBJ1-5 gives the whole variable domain DTAVSQTPKYLVTQMGNDKSIKCEQNLGHDTMYWYKQDSKKFLKIMFSYNNKELIINETVPNRFSPKSPDKAHLNLHINSLELGDSAVYFCASSQKTGYNQPQHFGDGTRLSIL.

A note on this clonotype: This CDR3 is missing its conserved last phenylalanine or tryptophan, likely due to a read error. CDR3 loop: CASRGQPNEKLFL. CDR3 coding DNA: TGTGCCAGCAGGGGACAGCCGAATGAAAAACTGTTTCTT. V and J are TRBV28 and TRBJ1-4, with TRBD1 matching 7 bases. Per the germline V gene, CDR1 is MDHEN and CDR2 is SYDVKM. Trimming took 6 bases from V and 5 from J; bases not matched to a gene: 3. The CDR3 consists of 13 residues.

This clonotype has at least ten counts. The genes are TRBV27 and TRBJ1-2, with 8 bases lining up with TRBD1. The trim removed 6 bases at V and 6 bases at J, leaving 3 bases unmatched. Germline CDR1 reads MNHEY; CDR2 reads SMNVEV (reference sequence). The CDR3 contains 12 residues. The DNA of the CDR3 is TGTGCCAGCAGAACAGGGGGTAATGGCTACACCTTC. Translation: CASRTGGNGYTF.

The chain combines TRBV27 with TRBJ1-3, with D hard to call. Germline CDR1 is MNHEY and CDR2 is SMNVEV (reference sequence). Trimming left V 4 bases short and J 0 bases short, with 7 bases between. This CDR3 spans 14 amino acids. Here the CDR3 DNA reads TGTGCCAGCAGTTCTGGTTTCTCTGGAAACACCATATATTTT. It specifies CASSSGFSGNTIYF.

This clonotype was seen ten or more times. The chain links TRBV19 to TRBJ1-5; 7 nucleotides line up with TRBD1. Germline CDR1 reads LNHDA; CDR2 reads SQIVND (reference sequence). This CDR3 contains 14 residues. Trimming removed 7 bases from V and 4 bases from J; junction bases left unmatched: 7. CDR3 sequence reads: CASTVDRENQPQHF. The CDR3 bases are TGTGCCAGTACCGTAGACAGGGAGAATCAGCCCCAGCATTTT.

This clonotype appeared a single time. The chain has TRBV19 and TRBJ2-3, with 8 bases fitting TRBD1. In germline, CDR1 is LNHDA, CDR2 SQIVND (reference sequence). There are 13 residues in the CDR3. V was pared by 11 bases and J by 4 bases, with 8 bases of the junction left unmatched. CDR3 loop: CASDRGFADTQYF. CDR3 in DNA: TGTGCCTCTGACAGGGGTTTCGCAGATACGCAGTATTTT.

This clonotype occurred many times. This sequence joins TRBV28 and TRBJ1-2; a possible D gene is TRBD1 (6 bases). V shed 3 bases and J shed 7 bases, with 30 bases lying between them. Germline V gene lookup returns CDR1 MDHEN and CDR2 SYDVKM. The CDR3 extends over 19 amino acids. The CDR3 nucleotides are TGTGCCAGCAGTTTGGTCCCCGGGGGCGGAGGCCCCCGAGGCGGTGGCTACACCTTC. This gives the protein CASSLVPGGGGPRGGGYTF.

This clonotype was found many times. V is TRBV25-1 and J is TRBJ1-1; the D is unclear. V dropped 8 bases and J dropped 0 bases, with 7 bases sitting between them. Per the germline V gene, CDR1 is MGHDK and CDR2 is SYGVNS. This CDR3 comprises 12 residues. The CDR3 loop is CASGSMNTEAFF. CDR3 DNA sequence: TGTGCCAGCGGCTCAATGAACACTGAAGCTTTCTTT.

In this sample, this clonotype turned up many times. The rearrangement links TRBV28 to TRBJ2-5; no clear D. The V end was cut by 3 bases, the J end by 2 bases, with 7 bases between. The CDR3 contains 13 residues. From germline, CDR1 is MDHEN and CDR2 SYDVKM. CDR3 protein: CASSFPEQETQYF. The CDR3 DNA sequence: TGTGCCAGCAGTTTTCCAGAACAAGAGACCCAGTACTTC.

CDR3 nucleotides: TGTGCCAGTAGTAGAGGGAATGATCAGCCCCAGCATTTT. This encodes CASSRGNDQPQHF. The chain recombines TRBV19 with TRBJ1-5; D is undetermined. CDR1 is LNHDA, CDR2 SQIVND, per germline (reference sequence). The V gene lost 4 bases and the J gene lost 5 bases, with 9 bases spanning the gap. The CDR3 extends over 13 amino acids.

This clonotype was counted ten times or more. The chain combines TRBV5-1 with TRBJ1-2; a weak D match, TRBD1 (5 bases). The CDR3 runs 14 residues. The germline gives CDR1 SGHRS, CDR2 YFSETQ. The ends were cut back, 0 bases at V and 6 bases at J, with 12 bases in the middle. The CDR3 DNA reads TGCGCCAGCAGCTTGGCTGGCCGGGGGGATGGCTACACCTTC. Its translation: CASSLAGRGDGYTF.

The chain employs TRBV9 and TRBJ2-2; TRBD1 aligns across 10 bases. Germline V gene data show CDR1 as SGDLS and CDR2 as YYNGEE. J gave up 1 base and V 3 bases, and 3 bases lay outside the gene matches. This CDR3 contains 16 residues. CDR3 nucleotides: TGTGCCAGCAGCGCCGACAGGGGGCGGAACACCGGGGAGCTGTTTTTT. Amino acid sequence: CASSADRGRNTGELFF.

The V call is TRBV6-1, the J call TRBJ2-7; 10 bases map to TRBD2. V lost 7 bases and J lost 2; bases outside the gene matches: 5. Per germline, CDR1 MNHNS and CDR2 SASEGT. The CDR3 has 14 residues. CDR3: CASKKTSGTYEQYF. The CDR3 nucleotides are TGTGCCAGCAAAAAAACTAGCGGGACCTACGAGCAGTACTTC.

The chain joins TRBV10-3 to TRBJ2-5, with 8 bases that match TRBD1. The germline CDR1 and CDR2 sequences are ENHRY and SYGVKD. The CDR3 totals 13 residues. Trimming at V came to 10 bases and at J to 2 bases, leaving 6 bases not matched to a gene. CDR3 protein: CATNRDRQETQYF. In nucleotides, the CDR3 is TGTGCCACGAACCGGGACAGGCAAGAGACCCAGTACTTC.

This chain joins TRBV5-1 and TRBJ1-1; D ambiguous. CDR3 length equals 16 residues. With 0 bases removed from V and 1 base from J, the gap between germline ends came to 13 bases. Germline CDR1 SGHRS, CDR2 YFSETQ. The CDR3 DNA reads TGCGCCAGCAGCTTGGATTCGAGACGGCCGAACACTGAAGCTTTCTTT. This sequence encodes CASSLDSRRPNTEAFF.

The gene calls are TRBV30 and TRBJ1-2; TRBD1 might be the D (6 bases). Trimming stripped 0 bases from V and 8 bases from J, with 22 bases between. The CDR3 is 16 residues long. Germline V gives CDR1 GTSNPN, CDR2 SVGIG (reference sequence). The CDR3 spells CAWSVGGGLDRRGYTF. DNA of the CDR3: TGTGCCTGGAGTGTAGGGGGGGGTCTAGATCGGCGGGGCTACACCTTC.

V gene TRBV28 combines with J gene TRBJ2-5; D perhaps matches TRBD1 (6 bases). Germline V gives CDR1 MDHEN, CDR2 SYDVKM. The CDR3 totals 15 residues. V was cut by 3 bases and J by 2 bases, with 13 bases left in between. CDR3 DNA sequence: TGTGCCAGCAGTTTTCAAGGGGGTCCTCAAGAGACCCAGTACTTC. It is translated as CASSFQGGPQETQYF.

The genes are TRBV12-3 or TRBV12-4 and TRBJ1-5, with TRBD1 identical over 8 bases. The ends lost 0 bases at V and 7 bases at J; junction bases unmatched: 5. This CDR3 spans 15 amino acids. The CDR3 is CASSLATGVRQPQHF. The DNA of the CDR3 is TGTGCCAGCAGTTTAGCGACAGGGGTTCGCCAGCCCCAGCATTTT.

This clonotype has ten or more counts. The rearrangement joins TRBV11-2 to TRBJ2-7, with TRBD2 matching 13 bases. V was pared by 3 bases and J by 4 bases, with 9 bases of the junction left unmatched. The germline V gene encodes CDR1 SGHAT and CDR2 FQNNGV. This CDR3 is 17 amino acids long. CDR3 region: CASSFELAGGPSYEQYF. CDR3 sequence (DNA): TGTGCCAGCAGCTTCGAACTAGCGGGAGGGCCCTCGTACGAGCAGTACTTC.

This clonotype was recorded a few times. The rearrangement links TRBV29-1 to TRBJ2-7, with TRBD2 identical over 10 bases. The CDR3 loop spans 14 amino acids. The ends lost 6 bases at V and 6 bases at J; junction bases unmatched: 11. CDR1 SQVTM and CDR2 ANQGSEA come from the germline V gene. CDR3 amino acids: CSVTPRLAGVEQYF. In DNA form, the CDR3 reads TGCAGCGTCACACCCCGACTAGCGGGCGTCGAGCAGTACTTC.

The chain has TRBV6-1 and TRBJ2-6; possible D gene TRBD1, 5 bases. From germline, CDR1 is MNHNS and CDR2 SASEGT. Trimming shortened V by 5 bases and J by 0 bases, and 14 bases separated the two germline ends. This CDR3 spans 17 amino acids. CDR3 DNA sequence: TGTGCCAGCAGTAAGACAGCCCGTGGCTCTGGGGCCAACGTCCTGACTTTC. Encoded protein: CASSKTARGSGANVLTF.

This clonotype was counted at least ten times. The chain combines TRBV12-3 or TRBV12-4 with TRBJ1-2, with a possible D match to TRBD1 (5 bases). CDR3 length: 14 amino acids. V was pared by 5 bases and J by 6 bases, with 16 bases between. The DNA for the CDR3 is TGTGCCAGCAGTCCCCCCCCCGGGGCGAATGGCTACACCTTC. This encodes CASSPPPGANGYTF.

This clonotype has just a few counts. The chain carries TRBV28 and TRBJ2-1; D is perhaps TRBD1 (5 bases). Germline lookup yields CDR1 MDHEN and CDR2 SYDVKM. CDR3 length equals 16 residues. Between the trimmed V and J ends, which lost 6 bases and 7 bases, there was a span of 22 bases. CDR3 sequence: CASSLQQATFGNEQFF. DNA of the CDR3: TGTGCCAGCAGCCTACAACAGGCCACGTTCGGAAATGAGCAGTTCTTC.